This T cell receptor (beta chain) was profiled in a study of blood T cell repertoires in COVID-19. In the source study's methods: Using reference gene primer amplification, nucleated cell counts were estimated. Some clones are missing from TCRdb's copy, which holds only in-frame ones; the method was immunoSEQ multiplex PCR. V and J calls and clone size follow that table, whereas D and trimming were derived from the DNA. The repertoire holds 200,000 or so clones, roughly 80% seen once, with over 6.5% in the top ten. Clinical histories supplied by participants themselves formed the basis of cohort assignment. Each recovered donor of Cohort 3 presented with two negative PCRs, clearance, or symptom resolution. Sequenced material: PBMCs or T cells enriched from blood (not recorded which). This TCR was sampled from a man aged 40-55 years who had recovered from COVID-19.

This CDR3 reads CASSEGATGELFF. The CDR3 nucleotides read TGTGCCAGCAGTGAAGGGGCCACCGGGGAGCTGTTTTTT. This chain joins TRBV6-1 and TRBJ2-2; no clear D gene. There are 13 residues in the CDR3. In germline, CDR1 is MNHNS, CDR2 SASEGT. Trimming removed 1 base at V and 4 bases at J, with 4 bases between.